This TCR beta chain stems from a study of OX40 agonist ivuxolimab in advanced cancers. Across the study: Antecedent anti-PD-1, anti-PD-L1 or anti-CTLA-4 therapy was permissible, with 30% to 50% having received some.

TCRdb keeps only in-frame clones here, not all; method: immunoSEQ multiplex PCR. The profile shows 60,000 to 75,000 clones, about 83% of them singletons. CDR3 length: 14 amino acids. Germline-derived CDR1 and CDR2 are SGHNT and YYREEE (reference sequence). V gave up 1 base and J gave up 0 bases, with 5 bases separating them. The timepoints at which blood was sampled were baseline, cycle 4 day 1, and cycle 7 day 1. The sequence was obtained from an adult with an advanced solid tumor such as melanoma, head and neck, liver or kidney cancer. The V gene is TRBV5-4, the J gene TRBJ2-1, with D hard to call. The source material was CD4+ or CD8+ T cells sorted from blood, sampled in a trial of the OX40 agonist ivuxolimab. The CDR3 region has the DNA TGTGCCAGCAGCTTGACCCTCTCCTACAATGAGCAGTTCTTC. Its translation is CASSLTLSYNEQFF.